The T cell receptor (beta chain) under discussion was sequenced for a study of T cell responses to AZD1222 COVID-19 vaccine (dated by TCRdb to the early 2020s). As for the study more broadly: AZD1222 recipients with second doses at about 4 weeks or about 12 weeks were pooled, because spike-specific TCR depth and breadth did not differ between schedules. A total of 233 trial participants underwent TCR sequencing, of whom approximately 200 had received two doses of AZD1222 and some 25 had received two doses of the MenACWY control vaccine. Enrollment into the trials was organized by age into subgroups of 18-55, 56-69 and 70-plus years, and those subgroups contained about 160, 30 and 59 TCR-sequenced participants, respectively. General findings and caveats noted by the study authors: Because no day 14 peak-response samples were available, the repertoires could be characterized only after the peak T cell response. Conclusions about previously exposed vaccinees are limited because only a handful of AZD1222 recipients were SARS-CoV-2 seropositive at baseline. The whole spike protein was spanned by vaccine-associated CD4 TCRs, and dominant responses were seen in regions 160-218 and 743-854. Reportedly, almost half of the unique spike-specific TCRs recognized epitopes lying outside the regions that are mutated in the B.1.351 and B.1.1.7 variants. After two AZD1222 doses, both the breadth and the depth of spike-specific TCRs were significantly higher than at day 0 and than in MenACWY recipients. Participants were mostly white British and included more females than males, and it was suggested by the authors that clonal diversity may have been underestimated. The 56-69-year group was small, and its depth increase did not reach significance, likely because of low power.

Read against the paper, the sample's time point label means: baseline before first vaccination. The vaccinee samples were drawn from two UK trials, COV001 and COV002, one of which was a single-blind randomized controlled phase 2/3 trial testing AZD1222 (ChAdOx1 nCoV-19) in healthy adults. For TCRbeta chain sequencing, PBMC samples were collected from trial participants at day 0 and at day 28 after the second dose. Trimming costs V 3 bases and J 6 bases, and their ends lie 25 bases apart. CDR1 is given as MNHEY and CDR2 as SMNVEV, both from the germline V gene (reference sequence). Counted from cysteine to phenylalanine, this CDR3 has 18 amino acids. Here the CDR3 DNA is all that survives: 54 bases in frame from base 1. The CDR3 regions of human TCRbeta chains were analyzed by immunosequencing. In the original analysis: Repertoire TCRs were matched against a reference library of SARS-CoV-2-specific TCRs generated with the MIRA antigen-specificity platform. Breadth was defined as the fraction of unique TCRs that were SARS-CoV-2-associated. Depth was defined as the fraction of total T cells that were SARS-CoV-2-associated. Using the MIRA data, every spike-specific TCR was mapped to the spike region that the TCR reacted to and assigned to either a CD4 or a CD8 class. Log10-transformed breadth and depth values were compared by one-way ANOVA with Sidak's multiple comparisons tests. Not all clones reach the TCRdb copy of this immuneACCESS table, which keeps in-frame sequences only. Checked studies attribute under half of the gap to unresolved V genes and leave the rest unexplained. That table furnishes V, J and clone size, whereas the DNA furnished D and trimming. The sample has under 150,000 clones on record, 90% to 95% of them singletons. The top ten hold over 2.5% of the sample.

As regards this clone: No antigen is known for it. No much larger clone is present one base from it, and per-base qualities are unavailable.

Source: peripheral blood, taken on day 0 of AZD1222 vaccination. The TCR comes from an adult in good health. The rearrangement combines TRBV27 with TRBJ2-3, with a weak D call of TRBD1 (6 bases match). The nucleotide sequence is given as TGTGCCAGCAGTTTTATAATCTCGCGGACAGACCCTACGGATACGCAGTATTTT. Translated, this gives CASSFIISRTDPTDTQYF.